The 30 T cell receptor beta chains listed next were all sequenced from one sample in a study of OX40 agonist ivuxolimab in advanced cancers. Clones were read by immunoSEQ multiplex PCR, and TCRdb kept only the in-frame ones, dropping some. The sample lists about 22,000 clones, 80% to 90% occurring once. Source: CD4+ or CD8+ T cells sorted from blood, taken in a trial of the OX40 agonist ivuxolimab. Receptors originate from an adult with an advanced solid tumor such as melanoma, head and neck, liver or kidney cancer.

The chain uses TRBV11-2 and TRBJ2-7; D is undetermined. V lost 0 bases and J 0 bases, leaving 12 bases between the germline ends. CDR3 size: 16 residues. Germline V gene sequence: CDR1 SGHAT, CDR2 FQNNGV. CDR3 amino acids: CASSLDPPMSSYEQYF. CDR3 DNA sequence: TGTGCCAGCAGCTTAGATCCCCCCATGAGCTCCTACGAGCAGTACTTC. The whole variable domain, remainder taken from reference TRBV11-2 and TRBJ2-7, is EAGVAQSPRYKIIEKRQSVAFWCNPISGHATLYWYQQILGQGPKLLIQFQNNGVVDDSQLPKDRFSAERLKGVDSTLKIQPAKLEDSAVYLCASSLDPPMSSYEQYFGPGTRLTVT.

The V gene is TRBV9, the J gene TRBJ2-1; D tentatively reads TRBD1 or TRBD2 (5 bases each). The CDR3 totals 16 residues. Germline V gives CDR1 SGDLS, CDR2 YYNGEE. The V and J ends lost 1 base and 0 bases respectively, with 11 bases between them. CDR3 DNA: TGTGCCAGCAGCGTACTGGGGGAATTCTCCTACAATGAGCAGTTCTTC. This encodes CASSVLGEFSYNEQFF.

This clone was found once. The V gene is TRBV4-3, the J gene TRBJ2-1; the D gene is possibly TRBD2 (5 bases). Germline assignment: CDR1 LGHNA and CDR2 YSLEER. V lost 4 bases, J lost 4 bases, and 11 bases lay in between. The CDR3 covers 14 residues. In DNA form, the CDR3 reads TGCGCCAGCAGCCCCGGGATCACATACAATGAGCAGTTCTTC. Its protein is CASSPGITYNEQFF.

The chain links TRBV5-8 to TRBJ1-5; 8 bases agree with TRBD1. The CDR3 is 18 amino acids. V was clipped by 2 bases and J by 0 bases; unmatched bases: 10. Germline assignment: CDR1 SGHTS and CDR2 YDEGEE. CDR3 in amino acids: CASSFAGTGELSNQPQHF. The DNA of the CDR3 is TGTGCCAGCAGCTTTGCCGGGACAGGTGAGCTTAGCAATCAGCCCCAGCATTTT. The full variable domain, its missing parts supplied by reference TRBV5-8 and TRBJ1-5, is EAGVTQSPTHLIKTRGQQATLRCSPISGHTSVYWYQQALGLGLQFLLWYDEGEERNRGNFPPRFSGRQFPNYSSELNVNALELEDSALYLCASSFAGTGELSNQPQHFGDGTRLSIL.

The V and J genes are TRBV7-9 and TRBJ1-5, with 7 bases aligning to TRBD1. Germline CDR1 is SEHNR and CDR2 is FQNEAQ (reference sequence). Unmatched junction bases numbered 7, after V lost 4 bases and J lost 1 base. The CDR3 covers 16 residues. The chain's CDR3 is CASSSDRSESNQPQHF. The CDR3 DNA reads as TGTGCCAGCAGCTCGGACAGGTCCGAGAGCAATCAGCCCCAGCATTTT.

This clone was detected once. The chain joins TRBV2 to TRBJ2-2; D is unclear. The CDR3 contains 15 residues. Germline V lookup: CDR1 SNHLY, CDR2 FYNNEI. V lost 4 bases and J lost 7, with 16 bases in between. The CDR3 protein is CASSGLEHADGELFF. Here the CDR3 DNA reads TGTGCCAGCAGTGGTCTAGAGCATGCCGACGGGGAGCTGTTTTTT.

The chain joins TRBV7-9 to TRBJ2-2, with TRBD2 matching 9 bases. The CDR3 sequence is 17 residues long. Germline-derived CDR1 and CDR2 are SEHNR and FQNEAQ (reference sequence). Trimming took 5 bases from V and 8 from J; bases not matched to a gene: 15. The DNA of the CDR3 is TGTGCCAGCAGCCCAGCTGCTAGCGGGGTCCTTAAGGGGGAGCTGTTTTTT. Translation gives CASSPAASGVLKGELFF.

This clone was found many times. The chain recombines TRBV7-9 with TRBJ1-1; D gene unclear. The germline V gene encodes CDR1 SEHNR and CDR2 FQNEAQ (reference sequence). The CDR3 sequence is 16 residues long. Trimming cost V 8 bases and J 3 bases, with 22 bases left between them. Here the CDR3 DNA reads TGTGCCAGCGAACACATAGGTGGCGCCCAATACACTGAAGCTTTCTTT. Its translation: CASEHIGGAQYTEAFF.

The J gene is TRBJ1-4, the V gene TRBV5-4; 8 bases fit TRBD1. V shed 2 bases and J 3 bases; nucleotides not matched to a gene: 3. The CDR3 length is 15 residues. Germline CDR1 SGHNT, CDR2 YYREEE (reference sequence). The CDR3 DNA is TGTGCCAGCAGCTTTACAGGGGGGTCTAATGAAAAACTGTTTTTT. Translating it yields CASSFTGGSNEKLFF. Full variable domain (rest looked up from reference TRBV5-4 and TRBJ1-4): ETGVTQSPTHLIKTRGQQVTLRCSSQSGHNTVSWYQQALGQGPQFIFQYYREEENGRGNFPPRFSGLQFPNYSSELNVNALELDDSALYLCASSFTGGSNEKLFFGSGTQLSVL.

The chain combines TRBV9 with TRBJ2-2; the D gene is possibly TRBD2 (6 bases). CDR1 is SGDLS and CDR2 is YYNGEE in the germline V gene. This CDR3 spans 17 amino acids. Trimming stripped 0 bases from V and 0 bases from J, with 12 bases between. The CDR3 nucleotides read TGTGCCAGCAGCGTAGGGGACTCGGCAACGAACACCGGGGAGCTGTTTTTT. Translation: CASSVGDSATNTGELFF.

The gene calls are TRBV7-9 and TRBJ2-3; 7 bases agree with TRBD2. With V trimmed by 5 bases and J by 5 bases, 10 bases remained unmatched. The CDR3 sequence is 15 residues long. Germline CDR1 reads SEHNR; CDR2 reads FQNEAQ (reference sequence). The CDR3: CASSPGGTTQDTQYF. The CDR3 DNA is TGTGCCAGCAGCCCCGGAGGGACTACACAAGATACGCAGTATTTT.

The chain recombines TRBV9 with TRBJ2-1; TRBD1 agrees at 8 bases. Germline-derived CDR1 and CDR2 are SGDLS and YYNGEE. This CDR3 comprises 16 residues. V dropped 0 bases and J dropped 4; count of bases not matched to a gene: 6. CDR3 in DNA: TGTGCCAGCAGCGTAGAAAAGGACAGGGTGTACAATGAGCAGTTCTTC. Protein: CASSVEKDRVYNEQFF.

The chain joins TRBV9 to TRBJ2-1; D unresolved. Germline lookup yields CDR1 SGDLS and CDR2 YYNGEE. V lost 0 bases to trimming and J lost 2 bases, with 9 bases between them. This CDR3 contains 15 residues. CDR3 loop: CASSVESLTYNEQFF. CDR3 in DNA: TGTGCCAGCAGCGTAGAATCCCTCACCTACAATGAGCAGTTCTTC.

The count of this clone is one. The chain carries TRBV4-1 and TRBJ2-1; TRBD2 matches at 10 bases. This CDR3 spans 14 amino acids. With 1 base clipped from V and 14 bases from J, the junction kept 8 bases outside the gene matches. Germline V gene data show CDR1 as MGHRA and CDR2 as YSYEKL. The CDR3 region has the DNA TGCGCCAGCAGCCAAGGTCGGACTAGCGGTATGAAGTTCTTC. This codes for CASSQGRTSGMKFF.

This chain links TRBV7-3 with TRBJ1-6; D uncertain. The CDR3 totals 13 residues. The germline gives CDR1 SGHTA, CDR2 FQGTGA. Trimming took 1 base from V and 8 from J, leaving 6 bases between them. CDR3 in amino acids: CASSLNLDSPLHF. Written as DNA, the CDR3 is TGTGCCAGCAGCTTAAACCTAGATTCACCCCTCCACTTT.

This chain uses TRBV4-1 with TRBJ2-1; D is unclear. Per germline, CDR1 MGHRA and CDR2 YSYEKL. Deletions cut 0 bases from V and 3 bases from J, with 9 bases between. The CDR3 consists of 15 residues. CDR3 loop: CASSQESNYYNEQFF. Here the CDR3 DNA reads TGCGCCAGCAGCCAAGAATCCAATTACTACAATGAGCAGTTCTTC.

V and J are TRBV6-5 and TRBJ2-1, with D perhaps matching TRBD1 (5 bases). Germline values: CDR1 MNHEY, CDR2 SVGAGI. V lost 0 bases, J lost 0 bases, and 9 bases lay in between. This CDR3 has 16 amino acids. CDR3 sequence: CASSYSDSNSYNEQFF. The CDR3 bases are TGTGCCAGCAGTTACTCAGACAGTAACTCCTACAATGAGCAGTTCTTC.

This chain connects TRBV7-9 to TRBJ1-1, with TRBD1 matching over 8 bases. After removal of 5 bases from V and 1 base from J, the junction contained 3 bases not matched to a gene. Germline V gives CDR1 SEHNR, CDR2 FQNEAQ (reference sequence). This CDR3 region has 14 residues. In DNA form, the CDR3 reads TGTGCCAGCAGCACGGACAGGGCGAACACTGAAGCTTTCTTT. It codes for CASSTDRANTEAFF.

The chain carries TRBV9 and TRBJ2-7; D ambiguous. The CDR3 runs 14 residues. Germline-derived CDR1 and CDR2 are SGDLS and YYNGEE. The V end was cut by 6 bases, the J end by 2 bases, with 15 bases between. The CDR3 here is CASIADKWPYEQYF. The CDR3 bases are TGTGCCAGCATTGCGGATAAATGGCCCTACGAGCAGTACTTC. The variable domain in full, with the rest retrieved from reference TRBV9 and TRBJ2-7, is DSGVTQTPKHLITATGQRVTLRCSPRSGDLSVYWYQQSLDQGLQFLIQYYNGEERAKGNILERFSAQQFPDLHSELNLSSLELGDSALYFCASIADKWPYEQYFGPGTRLTVT.

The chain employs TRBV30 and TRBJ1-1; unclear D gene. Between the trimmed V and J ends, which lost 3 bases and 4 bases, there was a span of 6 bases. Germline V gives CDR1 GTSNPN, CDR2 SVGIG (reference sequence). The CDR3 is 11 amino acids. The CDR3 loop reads CAWRTITEAFF. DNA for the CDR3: TGTGCCTGGAGAACCATCACTGAAGCTTTCTTT. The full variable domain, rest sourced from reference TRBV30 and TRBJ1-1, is SQTIHQWPATLVQPVGSPLSLECTVEGTSNPNLYWYRQAAGRGLQLLFYSVGIGQISSEVPQNLSASRPQDRQFILSSKKLLLSDSGFYLCAWRTITEAFFGQGTRLTVV.

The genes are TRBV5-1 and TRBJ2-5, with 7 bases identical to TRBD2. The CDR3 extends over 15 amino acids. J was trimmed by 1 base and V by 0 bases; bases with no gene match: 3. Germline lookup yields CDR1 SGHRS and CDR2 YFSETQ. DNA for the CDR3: TGCGCCAGCAGCTTGGAGGGCGGGGGCCAAGAGACCCAGTACTTC. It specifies CASSLEGGGQETQYF.

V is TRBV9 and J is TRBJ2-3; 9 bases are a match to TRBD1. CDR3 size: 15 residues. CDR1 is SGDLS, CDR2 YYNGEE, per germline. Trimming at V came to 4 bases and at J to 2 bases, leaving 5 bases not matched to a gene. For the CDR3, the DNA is TGTGCCAGCAGCCCTGGACAGGGGCTCACAGATACGCAGTATTTT. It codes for CASSPGQGLTDTQYF.

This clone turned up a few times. The CDR3 is CAWREAGAETQYF. CDR3 coding DNA: TGTGCCTGGAGAGAAGCGGGAGCAGAGACCCAGTACTTC. The V gene is TRBV30, the J gene TRBJ2-5, with TRBD2 matching 8 bases. The CDR3 totals 13 residues. Germline lookup yields CDR1 GTSNPN and CDR2 SVGIG (reference sequence). V dropped 3 bases and J dropped 4; count of bases not matched to a gene: 4.

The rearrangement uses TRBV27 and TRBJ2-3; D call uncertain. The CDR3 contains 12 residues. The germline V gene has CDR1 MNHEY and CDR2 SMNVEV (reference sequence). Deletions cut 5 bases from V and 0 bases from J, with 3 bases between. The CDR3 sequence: CASSASTDTQYF. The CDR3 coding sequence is TGTGCCAGCAGTGCGAGCACAGATACGCAGTATTTT.

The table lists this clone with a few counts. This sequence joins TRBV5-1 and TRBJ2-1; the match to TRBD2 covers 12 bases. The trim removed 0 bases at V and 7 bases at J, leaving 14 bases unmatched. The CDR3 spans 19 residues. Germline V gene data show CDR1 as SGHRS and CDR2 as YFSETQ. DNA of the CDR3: TGCGCCAGCAGCTTGGCCGGGCTAGCGGGAGGGCCGGTTAAGAATGAGCAGTTCTTC. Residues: CASSLAGLAGGPVKNEQFF.

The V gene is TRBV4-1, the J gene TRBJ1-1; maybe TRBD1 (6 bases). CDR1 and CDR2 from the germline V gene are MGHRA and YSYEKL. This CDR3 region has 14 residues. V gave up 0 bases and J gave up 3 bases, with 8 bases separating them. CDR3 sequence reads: CASSQETGYTEAFF. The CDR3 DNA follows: TGCGCCAGCAGCCAAGAAACAGGGTACACTGAAGCTTTCTTT.

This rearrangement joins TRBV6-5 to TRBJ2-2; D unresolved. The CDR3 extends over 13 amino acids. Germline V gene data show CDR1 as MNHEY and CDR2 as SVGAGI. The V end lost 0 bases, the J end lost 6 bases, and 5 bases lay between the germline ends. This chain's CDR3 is CASSYSSAGELFF. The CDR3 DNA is TGTGCCAGCAGTTACTCGAGCGCCGGGGAGCTGTTTTTT.

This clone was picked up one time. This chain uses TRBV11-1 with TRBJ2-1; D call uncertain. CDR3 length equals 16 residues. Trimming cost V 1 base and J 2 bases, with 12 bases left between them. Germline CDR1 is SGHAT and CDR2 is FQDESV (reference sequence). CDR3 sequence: CASSLEYPSPYNEQFF. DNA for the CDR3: TGTGCCAGCAGCTTAGAATATCCAAGTCCCTACAATGAGCAGTTCTTC. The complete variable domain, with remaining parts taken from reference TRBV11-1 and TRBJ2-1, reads EAEVAQSPRYKITEKSQAVAFWCDPISGHATLYWYRQILGQGPELLVQFQDESVVDDSQLPKDRFSAERLKGVDSTLKIQPAELGDSAMYLCASSLEYPSPYNEQFFGPGTRLTVL.

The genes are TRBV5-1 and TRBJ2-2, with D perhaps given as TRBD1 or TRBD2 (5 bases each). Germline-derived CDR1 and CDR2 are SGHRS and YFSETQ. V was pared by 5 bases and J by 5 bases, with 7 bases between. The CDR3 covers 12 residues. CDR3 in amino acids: CASRGETGELFF. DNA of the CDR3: TGCGCCAGCAGGGGGGAGACCGGGGAGCTGTTTTTT. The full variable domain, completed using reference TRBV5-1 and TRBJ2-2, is KAGVTQTPRYLIKTRGQQVTLSCSPISGHRSVSWYQQTPGQGLQFLFEYFSETQRNKGNFPGRFSGRQFSNSRSEMNVSTLELGDSALYLCASRGETGELFFGEGSRLTVL.

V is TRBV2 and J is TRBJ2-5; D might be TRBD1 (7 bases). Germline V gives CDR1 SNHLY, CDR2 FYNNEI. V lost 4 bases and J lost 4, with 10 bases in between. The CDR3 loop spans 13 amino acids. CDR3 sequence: CASSGGTAETQYF. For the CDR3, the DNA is TGTGCCAGCAGTGGCGGGACAGCAGAGACCCAGTACTTC.